The 12 T cell receptor beta chains below were found in one sample sequenced in a study of chemoradiotherapy in HPV16-positive cancers (dated 2022 in TCRdb). Library construction relied on the immunoSEQ multiplex PCR assay. TCRdb retrieved this table from immuneACCESS and kept in-frame rearrangements only. Not all clones are present; in checked studies, unresolved V genes account for under half, and no reason is known for the remainder. In this sample the table shows 15,000 to 20,000 clones, over 85% of which occur a single time. Of the sample, less than 2.5% falls within the top ten clones. The specimen comprised blood, sampled from a patient who underwent chemoradiotherapy. The receptors originated from a human donor with HPV-associated anogenital cancer.

This chain uses TRBV11-3 with TRBJ2-1, with TRBD1 matching over 10 bases. The CDR3 sequence is 14 residues long. CDR1 SGHNT and CDR2 YENEEA come from the germline V gene. With 5 bases clipped from V and 6 bases from J, the junction kept 4 bases outside the gene matches. The DNA for the CDR3 is TGTGCCAGCAGCCAAGGACAGGGGGTCAATGAGCAGTTCTTC. This codes for CASSQGQGVNEQFF.

The chain uses TRBV28 and TRBJ2-7; 8 bases match TRBD2. The CDR3 length is 13 residues. V trimming: 6 bases; J trimming: 3 bases; junction bases outside the gene matches: 4. Germline V gene lookup returns CDR1 MDHEN and CDR2 SYDVKM. CDR3 sequence (DNA): TGTGCCAGCAGCACCGGGACTAGCTACGAGCAGTACTTC. As protein: CASSTGTSYEQYF.

The chain couples TRBV28 to TRBJ1-5; 9 bases are shared with TRBD1. Looked up from germline, CDR1 is MDHEN and CDR2 is SYDVKM. This CDR3 has 15 residues. V trimming: 6 bases; J trimming: 2 bases; junction bases outside the gene matches: 5. The DNA of the CDR3 is TGTGCCAGCAGGAACAGGGGGCCTGGCAATCAGCCCCAGCATTTT. Translation gives CASRNRGPGNQPQHF.

The V and J genes are TRBV6-1 and TRBJ2-7; 10 nucleotides agree with TRBD1. CDR3 length equals 15 residues. Germline values: CDR1 MNHNS, CDR2 SASEGT. The V segment lost 10 bases and the J segment 5 bases; nucleotides outside the gene matches: 14. The CDR3 here is CATLNSGTGVHEQYF. The CDR3 DNA reads TGTGCCACCCTAAATTCCGGGACAGGGGTCCACGAGCAGTACTTC.

The V gene is TRBV28, the J gene TRBJ1-3; D not resolved. The V end lost 3 bases, the J end lost 4 bases, and 10 bases lay between the germline ends. Looked up from germline, CDR1 is MDHEN and CDR2 is SYDVKM. This CDR3 contains 14 residues. The CDR3 region is CASSLEAVGNTIYF. The CDR3 DNA follows: TGTGCCAGCAGTTTGGAAGCGGTGGGAAACACCATATATTTT.

With regard to this clone: At one end, the junction sequence differs from germline, possibly due to a read error. The rearrangement joins TRBV7-7 to TRBJ2-5, with 7 positions matching TRBD1. Per the germline V gene, CDR1 is SSHAT and CDR2 is FNYEAQ (reference sequence). This CDR3 comprises 15 residues. The CDR3 DNA is TGTGCTAGCAGCTTAAAGGGTACAGGGGAAGAGACCCAGTACTTC. The encoded protein is CASSLKGTGEETQYF.

This clone has just one count. This rearrangement joins TRBV10-1 to TRBJ1-5, with a possible D match to TRBD1 (6 bases). V lost 4 bases to trimming and J lost 6 bases, with 10 bases between them. The germline CDR1 and CDR2 sequences are WNHNN and SYGVQD (reference sequence). The CDR3 is 13 amino acids. The CDR3 DNA sequence: TGCGCCAGCAGTGGACAGGTTGGTCAGCCCCAGCATTTT. Translated, it gives CASSGQVGQPQHF.

This clone showed up just once. The chain couples TRBV6-6 to TRBJ2-5; D call uncertain. The CDR3 runs to 15 residues. Germline V gene data show CDR1 as MNHNY and CDR2 as SVGAGI (reference sequence). Trimming pared 2 bases from V and 0 bases from J, leaving 10 bases between. The CDR3 protein is CASSYNLRDQETQYF. The CDR3 DNA sequence: TGTGCCAGCAGTTACAATTTGAGAGACCAAGAGACCCAGTACTTC.

The gene calls are TRBV27 and TRBJ1-2; D call uncertain. V lost 3 bases to trimming and J lost 7 bases, with 15 bases between them. The CDR3 extends over 14 amino acids. CDR1 MNHEY and CDR2 SMNVEV come from the germline V gene (reference sequence). The CDR3 protein is CASSLALGVGGYTF. In DNA form, the CDR3 reads TGTGCCAGCAGTTTGGCTCTGGGAGTGGGTGGCTACACCTTC.

The V and J genes are TRBV5-5 and TRBJ1-5; D is ambiguous. Germline CDR1 is SGHKS and CDR2 is YYEKEE (reference sequence). The V end lost 1 base, the J end lost 4 bases, and 12 bases lay between the germline ends. The CDR3 is made up of 15 amino acids. CDR3 sequence reads: CASSLYMAENQPQHF. In DNA form, the CDR3 reads TGTGCCAGCAGCTTGTACATGGCGGAAAATCAGCCCCAGCATTTT.

The chain recombines TRBV4-2 with TRBJ2-3, with a possible D match to TRBD1 (6 bases). Trimming shortened V by 4 bases and J by 2 bases, and 16 bases separated the two germline ends. CDR3 size: 16 residues. Germline values: CDR1 LGHNA, CDR2 YNFKEQ. The CDR3 DNA sequence: TGTGCCAGCAGCCCAGCCCCCGGACAGCTCACAGATACGCAGTATTTT. Protein sequence: CASSPAPGQLTDTQYF.

This sequence joins TRBV5-8 and TRBJ2-3; D ambiguous. The CDR3 runs 11 residues. From germline, CDR1 is SGHTS and CDR2 YDEGEE. V was pared by 3 bases and J by 2 bases, with 1 base between. The CDR3 coding sequence is TGTGCCAGCAGCTACACAGATACGCAGTATTTT. This translates into CASSYTDTQYF.